This paragraph covers one T cell receptor beta chain sequence. Its antigen is undetermined. This sample is part of a study of vaccination and CD4 T cells after COVID-19. At the level of the study: In culture, cells were exposed to overlapping spike peptides from SARS-CoV-2, HCoV-NL63, HCoV-OC43 and HCoV-229E.

Sequence data for DNA of cultured CD4+ T cells were generated by the Oncomine TCR Beta short-read assay. TCRdb passed the PCR reads through MiXCR, listing each CDR3 protein once. Altogether some 12,000 distinct CDR3 sequences are present, about 50% being singletons, with the ten largest covering over 10%. The treatment was: roughly 10-day PBMC culture with coronavirus spike peptide pools or control peptides (ViraFEST assay). Antigen-specific T cell expansion with peptide pools preceded TCR sequencing in the ViraFEST approach. The TCR was taken from a human donor who had recovered from COVID-19. The sample comprised CD4+ T cells from blood, cultured in vitro.

The CDR3 spells CASSSSREETQYF. The DNA for the CDR3 is TGTGCCAGCAGCTCTTCCAGGGAGGAGACCCAGTACTTC. The rearrangement uses TRBV7-6 and TRBJ2-5, with D possibly called TRBD1 or TRBD2 (5 bases each). CDR1 SGHVS and CDR2 FNYEAQ come from the germline V gene. The CDR3 has 13 amino acids. Trimming shortened V by 4 bases and J by 5 bases, and 11 bases separated the two germline ends.